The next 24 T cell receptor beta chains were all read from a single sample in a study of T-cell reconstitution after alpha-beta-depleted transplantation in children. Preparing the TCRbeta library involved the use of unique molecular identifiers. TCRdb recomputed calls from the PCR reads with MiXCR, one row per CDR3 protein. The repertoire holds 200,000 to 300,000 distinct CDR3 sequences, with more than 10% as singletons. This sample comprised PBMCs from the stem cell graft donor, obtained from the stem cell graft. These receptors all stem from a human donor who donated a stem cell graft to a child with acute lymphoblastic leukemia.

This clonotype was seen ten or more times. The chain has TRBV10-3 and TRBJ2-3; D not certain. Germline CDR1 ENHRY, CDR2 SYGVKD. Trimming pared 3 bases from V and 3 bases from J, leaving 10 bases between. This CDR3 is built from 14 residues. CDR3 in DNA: TGTGCCATCAGTGATGTTCAGGATACAGATACGCAGTATTTT. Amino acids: CAISDVQDTDTQYF.

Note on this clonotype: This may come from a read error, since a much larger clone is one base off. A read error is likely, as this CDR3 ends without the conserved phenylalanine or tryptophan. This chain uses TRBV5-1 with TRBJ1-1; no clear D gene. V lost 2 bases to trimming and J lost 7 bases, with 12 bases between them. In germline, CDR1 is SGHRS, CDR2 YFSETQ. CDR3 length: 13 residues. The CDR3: CASSFDVRGEAFL. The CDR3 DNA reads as TGCGCCAGCAGCTTTGACGTTCGCGGTGAAGCTTTCTTG.

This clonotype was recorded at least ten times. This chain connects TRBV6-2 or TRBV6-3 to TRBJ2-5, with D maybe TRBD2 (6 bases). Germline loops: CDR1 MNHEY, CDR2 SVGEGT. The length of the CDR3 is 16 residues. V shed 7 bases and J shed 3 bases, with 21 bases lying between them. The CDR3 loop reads CASTPPPGTEKETQYF. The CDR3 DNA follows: TGTGCCAGCACCCCCCCGCCGGGGACTGAAAAAGAGACCCAGTACTTC.

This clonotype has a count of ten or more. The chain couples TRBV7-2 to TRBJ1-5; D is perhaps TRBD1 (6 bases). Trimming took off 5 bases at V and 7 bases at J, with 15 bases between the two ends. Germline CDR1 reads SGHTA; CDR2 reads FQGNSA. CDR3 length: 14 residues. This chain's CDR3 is CASSPDRLSQPQHF. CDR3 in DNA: TGTGCCAGCAGCCCCGACAGGTTAAGCCAGCCCCAGCATTTT. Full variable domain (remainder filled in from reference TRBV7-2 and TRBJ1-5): GAGVSQSPSNKVTEKGKDVELRCDPISGHTALYWYRQSLGQGLEFLIYFQGNSAPDKSGLPSDRFSAERTGGSVSTLTIQRTQQEDSAVYLCASSPDRLSQPQHFGDGTRLSIL.

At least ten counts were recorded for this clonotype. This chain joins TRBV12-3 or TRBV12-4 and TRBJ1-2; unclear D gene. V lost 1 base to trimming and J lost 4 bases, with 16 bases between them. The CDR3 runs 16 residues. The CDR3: CASSLETGSTSYGYTF. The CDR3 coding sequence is TGTGCCAGCAGTTTAGAGACGGGCAGCACTTCCTATGGCTACACCTTC.

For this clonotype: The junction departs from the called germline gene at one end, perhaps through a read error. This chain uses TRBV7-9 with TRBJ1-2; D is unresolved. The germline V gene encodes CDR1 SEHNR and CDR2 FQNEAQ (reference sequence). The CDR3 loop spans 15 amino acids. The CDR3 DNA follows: TGTACCAGCAGCTTAGCAACGGGTTCTAACTATGGCTACACCTTC. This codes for CTSSLATGSNYGYTF.

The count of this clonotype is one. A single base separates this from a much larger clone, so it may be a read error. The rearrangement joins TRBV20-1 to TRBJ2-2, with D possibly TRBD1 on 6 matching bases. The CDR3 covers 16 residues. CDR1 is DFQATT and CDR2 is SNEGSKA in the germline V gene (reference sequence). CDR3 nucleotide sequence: TGCTGTGCTAGAGATACAGGGCTTCAGAACACCGGGGAGCTGTTTTTT. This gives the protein CCARDTGLQNTGELFF.

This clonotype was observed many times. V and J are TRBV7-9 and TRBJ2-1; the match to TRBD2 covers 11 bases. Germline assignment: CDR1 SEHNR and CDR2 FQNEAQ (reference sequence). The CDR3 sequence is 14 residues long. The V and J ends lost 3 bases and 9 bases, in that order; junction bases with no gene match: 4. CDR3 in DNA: TGTGCCAGCAGCTTCCTAGCGGGGGGCACTGAGCAGTTCTTC. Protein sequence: CASSFLAGGTEQFF.

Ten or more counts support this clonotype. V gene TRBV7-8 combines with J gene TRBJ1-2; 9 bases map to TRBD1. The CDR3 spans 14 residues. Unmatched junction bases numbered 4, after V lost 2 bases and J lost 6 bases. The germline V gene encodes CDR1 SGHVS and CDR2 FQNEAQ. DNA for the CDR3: TGTGCCAGCAGCTTAACAGGGGGCATAAATGGCTACACCTTC. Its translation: CASSLTGGINGYTF.

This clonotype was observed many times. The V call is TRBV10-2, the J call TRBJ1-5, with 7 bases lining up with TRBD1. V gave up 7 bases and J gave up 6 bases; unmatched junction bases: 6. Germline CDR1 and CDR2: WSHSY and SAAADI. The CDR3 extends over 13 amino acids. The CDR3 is CASNTGAGQPQHF. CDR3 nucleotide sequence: TGCGCCAGCAATACAGGGGCGGGTCAGCCCCAGCATTTT.

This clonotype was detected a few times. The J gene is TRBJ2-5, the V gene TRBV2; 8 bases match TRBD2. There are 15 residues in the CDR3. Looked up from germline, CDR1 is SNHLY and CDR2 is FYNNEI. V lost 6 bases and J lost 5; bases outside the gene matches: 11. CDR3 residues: CASSPGTGGSETQYF. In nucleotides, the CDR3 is TGTGCCAGCAGCCCCGGGACGGGGGGGAGCGAGACCCAGTACTTC.

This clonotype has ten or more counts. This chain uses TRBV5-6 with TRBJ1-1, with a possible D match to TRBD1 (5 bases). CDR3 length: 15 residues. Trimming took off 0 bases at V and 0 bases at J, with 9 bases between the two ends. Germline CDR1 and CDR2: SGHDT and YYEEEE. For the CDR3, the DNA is TGTGCCAGCAGCTTGGCCGCAGGGATGAACACTGAAGCTTTCTTT. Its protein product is CASSLAAGMNTEAFF.

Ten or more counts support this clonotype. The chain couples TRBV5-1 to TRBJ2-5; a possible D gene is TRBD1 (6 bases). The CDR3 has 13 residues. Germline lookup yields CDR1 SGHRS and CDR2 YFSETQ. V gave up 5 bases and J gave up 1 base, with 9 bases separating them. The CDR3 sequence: CASSSGVQETQYF. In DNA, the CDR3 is TGCGCCAGCAGTTCAGGGGTCCAAGAGACCCAGTACTTC.

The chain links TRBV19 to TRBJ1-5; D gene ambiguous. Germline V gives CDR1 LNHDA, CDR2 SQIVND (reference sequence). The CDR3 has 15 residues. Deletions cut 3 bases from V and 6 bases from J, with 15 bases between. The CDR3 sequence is CASSISGKASQPQHF. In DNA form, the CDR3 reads TGTGCCAGTAGTATTTCGGGCAAAGCGTCTCAGCCCCAGCATTTT.

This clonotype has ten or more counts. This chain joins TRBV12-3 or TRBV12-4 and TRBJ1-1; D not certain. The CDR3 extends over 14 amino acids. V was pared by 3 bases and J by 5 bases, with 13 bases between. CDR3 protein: CASSFSVGSTEAFF. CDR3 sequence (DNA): TGTGCCAGCAGTTTTAGTGTAGGGAGTACTGAAGCTTTCTTT.

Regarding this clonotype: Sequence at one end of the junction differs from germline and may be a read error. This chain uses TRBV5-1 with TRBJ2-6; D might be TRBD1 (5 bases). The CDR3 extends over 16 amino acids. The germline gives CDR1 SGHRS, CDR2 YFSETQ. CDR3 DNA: TGCGCCAGCAGCGCTCTGTCACCTTCTGGGGCCAACGGCCTGACTTTC. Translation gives CASSALSPSGANGLTF.

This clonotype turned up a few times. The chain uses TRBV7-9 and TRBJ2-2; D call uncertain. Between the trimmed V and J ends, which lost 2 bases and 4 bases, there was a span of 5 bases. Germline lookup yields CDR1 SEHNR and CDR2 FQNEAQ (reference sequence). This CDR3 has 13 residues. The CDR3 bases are TGTGCCAGCAGCTTACACGGCACCGGGGAGCTGTTTTTT. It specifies CASSLHGTGELFF.

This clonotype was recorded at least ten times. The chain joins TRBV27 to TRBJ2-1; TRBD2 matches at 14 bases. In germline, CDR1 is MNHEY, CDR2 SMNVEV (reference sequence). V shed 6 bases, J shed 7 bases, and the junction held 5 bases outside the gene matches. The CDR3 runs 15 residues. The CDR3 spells CASSEGTSGSNEQFF. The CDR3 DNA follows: TGTGCCAGCAGCGAAGGGACTAGCGGGAGTAATGAGCAGTTCTTC.

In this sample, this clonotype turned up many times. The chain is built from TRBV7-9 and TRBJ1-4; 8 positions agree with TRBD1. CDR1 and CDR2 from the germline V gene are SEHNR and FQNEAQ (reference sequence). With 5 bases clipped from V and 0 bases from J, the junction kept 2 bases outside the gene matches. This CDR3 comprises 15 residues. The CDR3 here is CASSPDRATNEKLFF. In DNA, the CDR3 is TGTGCCAGCAGCCCGGACAGGGCAACTAATGAAAAACTGTTTTTT.

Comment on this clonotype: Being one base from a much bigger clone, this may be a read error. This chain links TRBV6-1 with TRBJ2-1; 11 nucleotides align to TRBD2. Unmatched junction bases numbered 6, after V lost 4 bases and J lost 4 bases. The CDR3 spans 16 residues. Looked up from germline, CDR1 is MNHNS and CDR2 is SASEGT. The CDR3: CASSATGLAVYNEQFF. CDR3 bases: TGTGCCAGCAGTGCCACGGGACTAGCGGTATACAATGAGCAGTTCTTC.

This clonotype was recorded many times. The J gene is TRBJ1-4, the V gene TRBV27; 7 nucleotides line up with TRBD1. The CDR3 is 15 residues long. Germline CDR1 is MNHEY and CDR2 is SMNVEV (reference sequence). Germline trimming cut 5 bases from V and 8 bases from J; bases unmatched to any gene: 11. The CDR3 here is CASSKRGRQGEKLFF. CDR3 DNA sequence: TGTGCCAGCAGTAAAAGGGGGCGGCAAGGCGAAAAACTGTTTTTT.

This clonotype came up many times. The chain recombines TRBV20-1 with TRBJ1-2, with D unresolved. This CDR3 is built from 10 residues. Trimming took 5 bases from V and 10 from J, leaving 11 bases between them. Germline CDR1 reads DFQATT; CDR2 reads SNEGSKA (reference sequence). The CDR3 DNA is TGCAGTGCTCTCCCCGAGGACTACACCTTC. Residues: CSALPEDYTF.

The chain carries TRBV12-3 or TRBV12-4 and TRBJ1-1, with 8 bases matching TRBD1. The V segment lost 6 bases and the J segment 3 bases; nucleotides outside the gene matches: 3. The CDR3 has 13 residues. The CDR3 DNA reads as TGTGCCAGCAGGGACAGGGAACACACTGAAGCTTTCTTT. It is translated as CASRDREHTEAFF.

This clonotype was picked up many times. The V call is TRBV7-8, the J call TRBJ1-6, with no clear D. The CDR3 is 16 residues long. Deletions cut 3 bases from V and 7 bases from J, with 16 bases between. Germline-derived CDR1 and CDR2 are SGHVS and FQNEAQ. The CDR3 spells CASSFGGGLWNSPLHF. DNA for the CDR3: TGTGCCAGCAGCTTCGGAGGAGGGCTGTGGAATTCACCCCTCCACTTT.